This T cell receptor beta chain was identified in a study of T cell clones after liver transplantation. Some clones are missing from TCRdb's copy, which holds only in-frame ones; the method was immunoSEQ multiplex PCR. This sample has some 61,000 clones, with roughly three quarters found just once. Looked up from germline, CDR1 is MNHNS and CDR2 is SASEGT. Germline trimming cut 1 base from V and 0 bases from J; bases unmatched to any gene: 5. The CDR3 has 17 residues. This TCR came from a human patient who received a liver transplant. Some of the T cells might come from the graft donor. The chain is built from TRBV6-1 and TRBJ2-2; 7 bases agree with TRBD2. Sequences were derived from CD4+ T cells from blood, sampled at the 22-month timepoint. The CDR3 spells CASSEGEGITNTGELFF. The CDR3 nucleotides are TGTGCCAGCAGTGAAGGGGAGGGGATTACGAACACCGGGGAGCTGTTTTTT.